The 32 T cell receptor beta chains reported below all come from one sample, sequenced in a study of blood T cell repertoires in COVID-19. TCRdb's table, derived via immunoSEQ multiplex PCR, lists solely in-frame clones and lacks some. The sample has 200,000 to 250,000 clones; approximately 89% are singletons. Source material: PBMCs or T cells enriched from blood (not recorded which). All receptors come from a woman aged 30 to 39 who had been exposed to COVID-19.

This chain connects TRBV10-1 to TRBJ2-5, with D maybe TRBD1 (5 bases). The germline gives CDR1 WNHNN, CDR2 SYGVQD (reference sequence). V was clipped by 3 bases and J by 0 bases, with 14 bases between them. The CDR3 spans 16 residues. The CDR3, as DNA: TGCGCCAGCAGTGAAGGTCAGGGAATAGACCAAGAGACCCAGTACTTC. This translates into CASSEGQGIDQETQYF.

The gene calls are TRBV29-1 and TRBJ2-5; 8 bases agree with TRBD1. The germline V gene has CDR1 SQVTM and CDR2 ANQGSEA. This CDR3 spans 14 amino acids. V dropped 0 bases and J dropped 5; count of bases not matched to a gene: 5. The CDR3 loop is CSVEDPAGGETQYF. CDR3 sequence (DNA): TGCAGCGTTGAAGATCCTGCAGGGGGCGAGACCCAGTACTTC.

This chain links TRBV12-5 with TRBJ1-6, with TRBD1 identical over 11 bases. This CDR3 region has 20 residues. CDR1 LGHNT and CDR2 FRNRAP come from the germline V gene. V was clipped by 1 base and J by 6 bases; unmatched bases: 14. The CDR3 protein is CASGLANTRTGGEGNSPLHF. For the CDR3, the DNA is TGTGCTAGTGGTTTGGCAAATACCAGGACAGGGGGCGAAGGTAATTCACCCCTCCACTTT.

The chain employs TRBV6-5 and TRBJ1-4, with 8 bases identical to TRBD1. Trimming removed 0 bases from V and 8 bases from J; junction bases left unmatched: 8. Germline V CDR1 and CDR2: MNHEY, SVGAGI. The CDR3 length is 16 residues. In nucleotides, the CDR3 is TGTGCCAGCAGTTACTCGGACAGGGTTAGAAGGGAAAAACTGTTTTTT. It specifies CASSYSDRVRREKLFF.

The V and J genes are TRBV7-3 and TRBJ2-3; maybe TRBD1 (6 bases). V shed 6 bases and J shed 3 bases, with 19 bases lying between them. CDR1 is SGHTA, CDR2 FQGTGA, per germline. This CDR3 is 16 amino acids long. The CDR3 DNA sequence: TGTGCCAGCAGTGTAAGCCAGGGGTTTGGAACAGATACGCAGTATTTT. Its protein product is CASSVSQGFGTDTQYF.

This chain connects TRBV5-1 to TRBJ2-5; 8 bases agree with TRBD1. The length of the CDR3 is 16 residues. Germline CDR1 and CDR2: SGHRS and YFSETQ. Unmatched junction bases numbered 8, after V lost 0 bases and J lost 4 bases. CDR3 amino acids: CASSLDVQGAGETQYF. The CDR3, as DNA: TGCGCCAGCAGCTTGGATGTCCAGGGGGCAGGAGAGACCCAGTACTTC.

The gene calls are TRBV24-1 and TRBJ2-1, with 7 bases identical to TRBD1. The CDR3 length is 15 residues. Trimming removed 1 base from V and 6 bases from J; junction bases left unmatched: 5. From germline, CDR1 is KGHDR and CDR2 SFDVKD. The CDR3 DNA reads TGTGCCACCAGTGATTTTTGGGCAGGGGGCAATGAGCAGTTCTTC. Translating gives CATSDFWAGGNEQFF.

This clone was counted a single time. V is TRBV3-1 (or the pseudogene TRBV3-2) and J is TRBJ1-1; TRBD1 aligns across 8 bases. The V gene's germline CDR1 is LGHDT and CDR2 YNNKEL (reference sequence). The CDR3 loop spans 15 amino acids. Trimming took 5 bases from V and 2 from J; bases not matched to a gene: 7. The CDR3 region has the DNA TGTGCCAGCAGCTTTTACAGGGGGACAAACACTGAAGCTTTCTTT. Its translation is CASSFYRGTNTEAFF.

V gene TRBV27 combines with J gene TRBJ1-1, with D possibly matching TRBD1 (5 bases). Trimming pared 6 bases from V and 6 bases from J, leaving 17 bases between. The CDR3 has 14 residues. The germline CDR1 and CDR2 sequences are MNHEY and SMNVEV (reference sequence). CDR3 in amino acids: CASRRLRAPAEAFF. The CDR3 DNA follows: TGTGCCAGCAGAAGACTCAGGGCTCCGGCTGAAGCTTTCTTT.

The chain uses TRBV7-9 and TRBJ2-3; 12 bases agree with TRBD2. This CDR3 is 18 amino acids long. V lost 3 bases, J lost 4 bases, and 11 bases stayed unmatched. The germline V gene encodes CDR1 SEHNR and CDR2 FQNEAQ (reference sequence). The CDR3 loop is CASSFGASGRAGSDTQYF. CDR3 in DNA: TGTGCCAGCAGCTTCGGGGCTAGCGGGAGGGCCGGGTCAGATACGCAGTATTTT. The full variable domain, completed using reference TRBV7-9 and TRBJ2-3, is DTGVSQNPRHKITKRGQNVTFRCDPISEHNRLYWYRQTLGQGPEFLTYFQNEAQLEKSRLLSDRFSAERPKGSFSTLEIQRTEQGDSAMYLCASSFGASGRAGSDTQYFGPGTRLTVL.

The chain is built from TRBV24-1 and TRBJ1-5, with D uncertain. Trimming left V 6 bases short and J 7 bases short, with 3 bases between. The CDR3 is 10 amino acids. Germline V gene data show CDR1 as KGHDR and CDR2 as SFDVKD. The CDR3 spells CATSLQPQHF. The CDR3 DNA is TGTGCCACCAGTCTCCAGCCCCAGCATTTT.

The rearrangement links TRBV11-2 to TRBJ1-1; D not certain. The germline V gene has CDR1 SGHAT and CDR2 FQNNGV. This CDR3 has 12 residues. Trimming took off 2 bases at V and 7 bases at J, with 8 bases between the two ends. CDR3 protein: CASSLSGLEAFF. The CDR3 DNA is TGTGCCAGCAGCTTATCAGGACTTGAAGCTTTCTTT.

This clone was observed once. The chain carries TRBV18 and TRBJ2-5; unclear D gene. The CDR3 consists of 13 residues. V lost 3 bases and J 1 base, leaving 6 bases between the germline ends. Germline V lookup: CDR1 KGHSH, CDR2 LQKENI. The CDR3, as DNA: TGTGCCAGCTCACCTTTAGTCCAAGAGACCCAGTACTTC. Translated: CASSPLVQETQYF.

The V and J genes are TRBV7-8 and TRBJ2-7, with 7 bases lining up with TRBD1. V dropped 5 bases and J dropped 3; count of bases not matched to a gene: 10. CDR3 size: 15 residues. Germline V gene sequence: CDR1 SGHVS, CDR2 FQNEAQ. The CDR3 sequence is CASSLTPDRYYEQYF. The CDR3 DNA reads TGTGCCAGCAGCCTAACTCCGGACAGGTACTACGAGCAGTACTTC.

This chain uses TRBV28 with TRBJ1-3; maybe TRBD1 (5 bases). V gave up 5 bases and J gave up 0 bases, with 14 bases separating them. Germline V gene sequence: CDR1 MDHEN, CDR2 SYDVKM. The CDR3 consists of 16 residues. The CDR3 DNA reads as TGTGCCAGCAGTACTTGGACACGCGGCTCTGGAAACACCATATATTTT. It is translated as CASSTWTRGSGNTIYF.

The chain links TRBV4-1 to TRBJ1-5; D is unclear. The germline CDR1 and CDR2 sequences are MGHRA and YSYEKL. This CDR3 spans 14 amino acids. Trimming removed 4 bases at V and 4 bases at J, with 11 bases between. As DNA, the CDR3 is TGCGCCAGCAGCCCCGCCCAGTGGAATCAGCCCCAGCATTTT. It encodes CASSPAQWNQPQHF.

The J gene is TRBJ2-6, the V gene TRBV12-5; D ambiguous. Trimming left V 0 bases short and J 2 bases short, with 8 bases between. Germline lookup yields CDR1 LGHNT and CDR2 FRNRAP. This CDR3 spans 16 amino acids. CDR3 DNA sequence: TGTGCTAGTGGTTTGGTACTTAGAGCTGGGGCCAACGTCCTGACTTTC. This translates into CASGLVLRAGANVLTF. Full variable domain (missing parts from reference TRBV12-5 and TRBJ2-6): DARVTQTPRHKVTEMGQEVTMRCQPILGHNTVFWYRQTMMQGLELLAYFRNRAPLDDSGMPKDRFSAEMPDATLATLKIQPSEPRDSAVYFCASGLVLRAGANVLTFGAGSRLTVL.

The gene calls are TRBV19 and TRBJ2-7; TRBD2 aligns across 12 bases. The germline gives CDR1 LNHDA, CDR2 SQIVND (reference sequence). The J segment lost 6 bases and the V segment lost 5 bases, leaving 8 bases of the junction unmatched. This CDR3 is 15 amino acids long. The CDR3, as DNA: TGTGCCAGTAGTCCCCTAGCGGGAGGGCCGCTCGAGCAGTACTTC. Residues: CASSPLAGGPLEQYF.

This clone was seen more than once but under ten times. The CDR3 nucleotides read TGTGCCAGCAGTTTACTACAGGGCAACTATGGCTACACCTTC. Its translation is CASSLLQGNYGYTF. This chain joins TRBV27 and TRBJ1-2; D is perhaps TRBD1 (6 bases). The germline CDR1 and CDR2 sequences are MNHEY and SMNVEV (reference sequence). V gave up 2 bases and J gave up 2 bases, with 9 bases separating them. This CDR3 has 14 amino acids.

The chain carries TRBV19 and TRBJ2-3, with 10 bases aligning to TRBD2. CDR3 length equals 19 residues. CDR1 and CDR2 from the germline V gene are LNHDA and SQIVND (reference sequence). V dropped 1 base and J dropped 0; count of bases not matched to a gene: 10. CDR3: CASSIGGGLAEMSTDTQYF. CDR3 bases: TGTGCCAGTAGTATAGGGGGTGGACTAGCGGAAATGAGCACAGATACGCAGTATTTT. Using reference TRBV19 and TRBJ2-3 for the parts outside the CDR3, the full variable domain is DGGITQSPKYLFRKEGQNVTLSCEQNLNHDAMYWYRQDPGQGLRLIYYSQIVNDFQKGDIAEGYSVSREKKESFPLTVTSAQKNPTAFYLCASSIGGGLAEMSTDTQYFGPGTRLTVL.

This chain joins TRBV11-2 and TRBJ2-7; 12 nucleotides line up with TRBD2. The CDR3 runs to 15 residues. With V trimmed by 5 bases and J by 0 bases, 2 bases remained unmatched. CDR1 and CDR2 (germline): SGHAT, FQNNGV. The CDR3 nucleotides read TGTGCCAGCAGCCCGGGACTAGCGGGCTCCTACGAGCAGTACTTC. Amino acid sequence: CASSPGLAGSYEQYF.

This chain connects TRBV6-5 to TRBJ1-1; no clear D. Trimming shortened V by 7 bases and J by 7 bases, and 16 bases separated the two germline ends. This CDR3 region has 13 residues. From germline, CDR1 is MNHEY and CDR2 SVGAGI. In DNA form, the CDR3 reads TGTGCCAGCAACCCCACAATAGGAGGTGAAGCTTTCTTT. Residues: CASNPTIGGEAFF.

This clone was recorded once. This chain links TRBV19 with TRBJ2-1, with a tentative D call TRBD2 (5 bases). The CDR3 is made up of 13 amino acids. V gave up 5 bases and J gave up 9 bases, with 14 bases separating them. Germline V gives CDR1 LNHDA, CDR2 SQIVND (reference sequence). The CDR3 coding sequence is TGTGCCAGTAGTGCCCAGCGACTAACTGAGCAGTTCTTC. Protein: CASSAQRLTEQFF.

This chain uses TRBV4-2 with TRBJ1-5; 8 bases match TRBD1. Germline CDR1 and CDR2: LGHNA and YNFKEQ. The CDR3 totals 15 residues. Trimming cost V 4 bases and J 5 bases; bases outside gene matches: 7. CDR3 region: CASSPGQGRYQPQHF. The CDR3 region has the DNA TGTGCCAGCAGCCCCGGACAGGGTCGATATCAGCCCCAGCATTTT.

This chain links TRBV12-5 with TRBJ2-1; 7 nucleotides align to TRBD1. Germline CDR1 reads LGHNT; CDR2 reads FRNRAP. V lost 1 base, J lost 0 bases, and 3 bases stayed unmatched. This CDR3 is built from 16 residues. CDR3 in DNA: TGTGCTAGTGGTTTGGGAGCAGGGGGCTCCTACAATGAGCAGTTCTTC. Encoded protein: CASGLGAGGSYNEQFF.

The V call is TRBV14, the J call TRBJ2-3; tentative D call: TRBD1 (5 bases). Trimming pared 4 bases from V and 9 bases from J, leaving 8 bases between. CDR1 is SGHDN and CDR2 is FVKESK in the germline V gene. The CDR3 has 11 residues. This CDR3 is CASSLGRTQYF. In nucleotides, the CDR3 is TGTGCCAGCAGCCTGGGGCGCACGCAGTATTTT.

The rearrangement joins TRBV21-1 to TRBJ2-1; whether TRBD2, the table's D call, matches the DNA was not checked. TRBV21-1 is a pseudogene segment. The CDR3 is 19 residues long. The CDR3 is CASSKVNREGVAGDNEQFF. The CDR3 DNA sequence: TGTGCCAGCAGCAAAGTTAATAGAGAGGGCGTAGCGGGAGACAATGAGCAGTTCTTC.

This sequence joins TRBV9 and TRBJ2-5; 14 positions agree with TRBD2. CDR3 length: 15 amino acids. From germline, CDR1 is SGDLS and CDR2 YYNGEE. The V gene end was trimmed by 4 bases and the J gene end by 5 bases; junction bases not matched to a gene: 4. CDR3 DNA: TGTGCCAGCAGCCCGACTAGCGGGAGGGTGGAGACCCAGTACTTC. The encoded protein is CASSPTSGRVETQYF.

In regard to this clone: This same CDR3 is encoded by further DNA sequences in the sample. The J gene is TRBJ2-3, the V gene TRBV19; tentatively, D is TRBD1 (6 bases). The V end was cut by 6 bases, the J end by 6 bases, with 7 bases between. This CDR3 spans 11 amino acids. CDR1 and CDR2 (germline): LNHDA, SQIVND (reference sequence). The chain's CDR3 is CASSRGDTQYF. The DNA for the CDR3 is TGTGCCAGTAGCAGGGGCGATACGCAGTATTTT.

This chain links TRBV29-1 with TRBJ2-5, with D possibly being TRBD1 (6 bases). V was shortened by 6 bases and J by 5 bases, with 10 bases between the two germline ends. The CDR3 has 11 residues. Germline V gene data show CDR1 as SQVTM and CDR2 as ANQGSEA. The DNA for the CDR3 is TGCAGCGTCAGGGGCTCTGAGACCCAGTACTTC. Residues: CSVRGSETQYF.

The chain combines TRBV9 with TRBJ2-6; D is undetermined. The CDR3 is 16 residues long. The germline gives CDR1 SGDLS, CDR2 YYNGEE. The V end lost 4 bases, the J end lost 0 bases, and 11 bases lay between the germline ends. CDR3: CASSPRLASGANVLTF. The CDR3 nucleotides read TGTGCCAGCAGCCCCCGACTCGCCTCTGGGGCCAACGTCCTGACTTTC.

The chain employs TRBV5-1 and TRBJ2-7; 7 positions agree with TRBD1. CDR1 is SGHRS, CDR2 YFSETQ, per germline. The CDR3 spans 14 residues. The V segment lost 4 bases and the J segment 0 bases; nucleotides outside the gene matches: 4. The CDR3 is CASSRDSHSYEQYF. The CDR3 nucleotides read TGCGCCAGCAGCAGGGACAGCCACTCCTACGAGCAGTACTTC.